The 25 T cell receptor beta chains given below trace back to one sample, sequenced in a study of T cells in Graves' hyperthyroidism and ophthalmopathy. Amplification yielded TCR beta CDR3 regions, with RNA transcripts as the source. The TCR CDR3 first-round RT-PCR relied on the HTBI primer set. TCRdb re-derived calls from the multiplex PCR reads in MiXCR, one entry per CDR3 protein. This table has some 250,000 distinct CDR3 sequences, 13% to 15% appearing once. Sequenced input: blood. These receptors were collected from a woman aged 40 to 49 with Graves' hyperthyroidism that later progressed to Graves' ophthalmopathy.

This clonotype was observed many times. This chain uses TRBV15 with TRBJ2-3, with a tentative D call TRBD2 (5 bases). The V end was cut by 0 bases, the J end by 3 bases, with 7 bases between. Germline V gene lookup returns CDR1 LNHNV and CDR2 YYDKDF (reference sequence). CDR3 length: 14 residues. The CDR3 DNA is TGTGCCACCAGCAGAGACGGGAAAACAGATACGCAGTATTTT. It is translated as CATSRDGKTDTQYF.

The chain links TRBV20-1 to TRBJ1-3; 9 nucleotides align to TRBD1. Per the germline V gene, CDR1 is DFQATT and CDR2 is SNEGSKA (reference sequence). Trimming at V came to 4 bases and at J to 1 base, leaving 5 bases not matched to a gene. The CDR3 loop spans 15 amino acids. The CDR3 nucleotides are TGCAGTGCTACCAACAGGGGGCGATCTGGAAACACCATATATTTT. Residues: CSATNRGRSGNTIYF.

This clonotype was detected ten times or more. V gene TRBV7-6 combines with J gene TRBJ1-2; the D is unclear. The CDR3 runs to 16 residues. Trimming stripped 1 base from V and 3 bases from J, with 15 bases between. Germline values: CDR1 SGHVS, CDR2 FNYEAQ. In DNA form, the CDR3 reads TGTGCCAGCAGCTTAGGCGACACTCCAAACGACTATGGCTACACCTTC. Amino acid sequence: CASSLGDTPNDYGYTF.

In this sample, this clonotype turned up many times. This sequence joins TRBV12-3 or TRBV12-4 and TRBJ1-4; 7 nucleotides agree with TRBD1. There are 17 residues in the CDR3. V shed 6 bases, J shed 0 bases, and the junction held 10 bases outside the gene matches. CDR3 sequence reads: CASRATGKGATNEKLFF. Written as DNA, the CDR3 is TGTGCCAGCAGAGCGACAGGGAAGGGTGCAACTAATGAAAAACTGTTTTTT.

This clonotype occurred many times. This chain joins TRBV28 and TRBJ1-1; the match to TRBD1 covers 7 bases. Per germline, CDR1 MDHEN and CDR2 SYDVKM. V was clipped by 0 bases and J by 10 bases; unmatched bases: 17. The length of the CDR3 is 17 residues. CDR3 in amino acids: CASSLWGEHGQVRGAFF. Written as DNA, the CDR3 is TGTGCCAGCAGTTTATGGGGAGAACATGGACAGGTTAGGGGAGCTTTCTTT. Based on the CDR3 plus reference TRBV28 and TRBJ1-1, the full variable domain is DVKVTQSSRYLVKRTGEKVFLECVQDMDHENMFWYRQDPGLGLRLIYFSYDVKMKEKGDIPEGYSVSREKKERFSLILESASTNQTSMYLCASSLWGEHGQVRGAFFGQGTRLTVV.

This rearrangement joins TRBV20-1 to TRBJ2-1; TRBD2 agrees at 11 bases. The junction had 8 bases not matched to a gene; V was cut back by 2 bases and J by 8 bases. Germline loops: CDR1 DFQATT, CDR2 SNEGSKA (reference sequence). There are 15 residues in the CDR3. This CDR3 reads CSARKASGRFDEQFF. The CDR3 nucleotides read TGCAGTGCTAGAAAGGCTAGCGGGAGGTTCGATGAGCAGTTCTTC.

This clonotype was picked up many times. The chain joins TRBV20-1 to TRBJ2-2, with D unresolved. The CDR3 has 14 residues. V lost 2 bases and J 2 bases, leaving 9 bases between the germline ends. In germline, CDR1 is DFQATT, CDR2 SNEGSKA (reference sequence). The CDR3 DNA reads as TGCAGTGCTAGACCGACACGCAACACCGGGGAGCTGTTTTTT. This sequence encodes CSARPTRNTGELFF.

This clonotype came up many times. The chain has TRBV7-9 and TRBJ1-2; D gene unclear. V lost 3 bases and J 3 bases, leaving 17 bases between the germline ends. Germline loops: CDR1 SEHNR, CDR2 FQNEAQ (reference sequence). The CDR3 loop spans 16 amino acids. The CDR3 coding sequence is TGTGCCAGCAGCTTGGTTGGTGGGCCCGGGGACTATGGCTACACCTTC. This codes for CASSLVGGPGDYGYTF. The variable domain in full, completed from reference TRBV7-9 and TRBJ1-2, reads DTGVSQNPRHKITKRGQNVTFRCDPISEHNRLYWYRQTLGQGPEFLTYFQNEAQLEKSRLLSDRFSAERPKGSFSTLEIQRTEQGDSAMYLCASSLVGGPGDYGYTFGSGTRLTVV.

On this clonotype itself: Given a much more abundant clone one base away, this may be a read error. This CDR3 is CASSSGAPVFSNTAAFF. The CDR3 nucleotides read TGTGCCAGCAGCTCGGGGGCCCCGGTTTTCTCGAACACTGCAGCTTTCTTT. This chain uses TRBV27 with TRBJ1-1, with a weak D call TRBD1 (6 bases). The CDR3 has 17 amino acids. CDR1 and CDR2 (germline): MNHEY, SMNVEV (reference sequence).

The chain recombines TRBV20-1 with TRBJ2-3; D is ambiguous. This CDR3 is built from 10 residues. Germline assignment: CDR1 DFQATT and CDR2 SNEGSKA (reference sequence). V was pared by 8 bases and J by 8 bases, with 11 bases between. The CDR3 loop reads CSTVPGTQYF. The CDR3 region has the DNA TGCAGTACTGTACCCGGTACGCAGTATTTT.

This clonotype was seen only a few times. V usage is TRBV4-1 and J usage is TRBJ1-5; weak D call: TRBD1 (6 bases). There are 15 residues in the CDR3. V was shortened by 3 bases and J by 1 base, with 10 bases between the two germline ends. Germline V gives CDR1 MGHRA, CDR2 YSYEKL. The CDR3 reads CASSQQTGSNQPQHF. The DNA of the CDR3 is TGCGCCAGCAGCCAGCAAACAGGGAGCAATCAGCCCCAGCATTTT.

This clonotype was seen at least ten times. The chain joins TRBV16 to TRBJ2-1; 9 nucleotides line up with TRBD1. The CDR3 is made up of 15 amino acids. Germline assignment: CDR1 KGHSY and CDR2 FQNENV. The V and J ends lost 4 bases and 5 bases, in that order; junction bases with no gene match: 6. CDR3 coding DNA: TGTGCCAGCAGCCCCGGGGGGACAGGGAACAATGAGCAGTTCTTC. This translates into CASSPGGTGNNEQFF.

Ten or more counts support this clonotype. The chain combines TRBV4-1 with TRBJ2-5, with TRBD1 as a possible D gene (6 bases). Germline values: CDR1 MGHRA, CDR2 YSYEKL. The CDR3 is made up of 16 amino acids. Deletions cut 0 bases from V and 5 bases from J, with 16 bases between. CDR3: CASSQDSLGGEETQYF. Here the CDR3 DNA reads TGCGCCAGCAGCCAAGATTCGTTAGGGGGAGAGGAGACCCAGTACTTC.

This clonotype was found many times. The gene calls are TRBV29-1 and TRBJ2-1, with D uncertain. Germline V gene data show CDR1 as SQVTM and CDR2 as ANQGSEA. CDR3 size: 13 residues. The V end was cut by 4 bases, the J end by 1 base, with 8 bases between. In nucleotides, the CDR3 is TGCAGCGTTGTTAGCACGTCCTACAATGAGCAGTTCTTC. Its translation: CSVVSTSYNEQFF.

This clonotype appeared many times. The V gene is TRBV2, the J gene TRBJ2-2, with D perhaps matching TRBD1 (5 bases). Germline V gene sequence: CDR1 SNHLY, CDR2 FYNNEI. V lost 8 bases and J 3 bases, leaving 16 bases between the germline ends. The CDR3 totals 15 residues. The CDR3 loop reads CASFHFLTDTGELFF. In DNA form, the CDR3 reads TGTGCCAGCTTCCACTTCCTGACAGACACCGGGGAGCTGTTTTTT. Full variable domain (missing parts from reference TRBV2 and TRBJ2-2): EPEVTQTPSHQVTQMGQEVILRCVPISNHLYFYWYRQILGQKVEFLVSFYNNEISEKSEIFDDQFSVERPDGSNFTLKIRSTKLEDSAMYFCASFHFLTDTGELFFGEGSRLTVL.

This clonotype was counted between two and nine times. The chain joins TRBV9 to TRBJ1-1; 9 positions agree with TRBD1. Trimming took 0 bases from V and 8 from J; bases not matched to a gene: 8. This CDR3 has 15 residues. CDR1 SGDLS and CDR2 YYNGEE come from the germline V gene. In nucleotides, the CDR3 is TGTGCCAGCAGCGTAGATACAGGGGGCCGTAAAGAAGCTTTCTTT. Amino acid sequence: CASSVDTGGRKEAFF.

This clonotype was observed at least ten times. The gene calls are TRBV9 and TRBJ2-3; possibly TRBD1 for D (6 bases). Germline V gene sequence: CDR1 SGDLS, CDR2 YYNGEE. V was cut by 0 bases and J by 3 bases, with 11 bases left in between. The CDR3 has 15 amino acids. CDR3 sequence: CASSVEGVGTDTQYF. The CDR3 bases are TGTGCCAGCAGCGTAGAGGGGGTCGGAACAGATACGCAGTATTTT.

This clonotype was recorded many times. The rearrangement links TRBV6-5 to TRBJ2-3; D is perhaps TRBD2 (6 bases). CDR1 MNHEY and CDR2 SVGAGI come from the germline V gene. This CDR3 is 15 amino acids long. Trimming shortened V by 1 base and J by 0 bases, and 8 bases separated the two germline ends. The chain's CDR3 is CASSYYSGSTDTQYF. CDR3 sequence (DNA): TGTGCCAGCAGTTACTACAGCGGGAGCACAGATACGCAGTATTTT.

This clonotype was picked up a small number of times. V is TRBV18 and J is TRBJ2-1; 9 bases fit TRBD2. The J segment lost 10 bases and the V segment lost 5 bases, leaving 18 bases of the junction unmatched. Germline values: CDR1 KGHSH, CDR2 LQKENI. This CDR3 is 17 amino acids long. CDR3 residues: CASSGTLAGVLTGEQFF. The CDR3 bases are TGTGCCAGCTCAGGGACATTAGCGGGAGTTCTGACGGGGGAGCAGTTCTTC.

This clonotype was recorded many times. This chain connects TRBV19 to TRBJ1-5; D gene unclear. Germline CDR1 LNHDA, CDR2 SQIVND (reference sequence). CDR3 size: 11 residues. Trimming cost V 4 bases and J 9 bases, with 7 bases left between them. The CDR3 sequence is CASSTVGPQHF. In nucleotides, the CDR3 is TGTGCCAGTAGTACGGTTGGGCCCCAGCATTTT.

This clonotype has at least ten counts. The chain carries TRBV27 and TRBJ2-7; 7 nucleotides align to TRBD1. The CDR3 has 15 amino acids. Germline-derived CDR1 and CDR2 are MNHEY and SMNVEV (reference sequence). V dropped 6 bases and J dropped 0; count of bases not matched to a gene: 8. CDR3 sequence: CASSSQGIDSYEQYF. In nucleotides, the CDR3 is TGTGCCAGCAGCTCACAGGGGATCGACTCCTACGAGCAGTACTTC.

V is TRBV6-1 and J is TRBJ1-4, with 7 bases identical to TRBD1. CDR1 is MNHNS, CDR2 SASEGT, per germline. V was clipped by 6 bases and J by 10 bases; unmatched bases: 8. The CDR3 consists of 13 residues. CDR3 protein: CASRRGQVAKLFF. DNA of the CDR3: TGTGCCAGCAGACGAGGACAGGTCGCAAAACTGTTTTTT.

This clonotype was counted at least ten times. The CDR3 nucleotides are TGTGCCAGCAGCTTAGGTATAGGGGTCGGCGAGCAGTACTTC. Its protein product is CASSLGIGVGEQYF. The rearrangement links TRBV11-2 to TRBJ2-7; tentative D call: TRBD1 (5 bases). The germline CDR1 and CDR2 sequences are SGHAT and FQNNGV. The CDR3 is 14 residues long. Trimming removed 1 base from V and 6 bases from J, with 13 bases in between.

This clonotype was counted ten times or more. This chain joins TRBV27 and TRBJ2-7; maybe TRBD1 (6 bases). V shed 5 bases and J shed 2 bases, with 13 bases lying between them. Germline CDR1 MNHEY, CDR2 SMNVEV (reference sequence). The CDR3 loop spans 14 amino acids. The CDR3 DNA sequence: TGTGCCAGCAGTCTAGGACAGACCGCCTACGAGCAGTACTTC. Translation: CASSLGQTAYEQYF.

V usage is TRBV19 and J usage is TRBJ2-3, with 10 nucleotides matching TRBD2. The CDR3 totals 13 residues. V lost 7 bases and J lost 8; bases outside the gene matches: 6. CDR1 is LNHDA, CDR2 SQIVND, per germline (reference sequence). In DNA form, the CDR3 reads TGTGCCAGTAAAAGCGGGAGGGTGGGTACGCAGTATTTT. It translates to CASKSGRVGTQYF. The complete variable domain, with remaining parts taken from reference TRBV19 and TRBJ2-3, reads DGGITQSPKYLFRKEGQNVTLSCEQNLNHDAMYWYRQDPGQGLRLIYYSQIVNDFQKGDIAEGYSVSREKKESFPLTVTSAQKNPTAFYLCASKSGRVGTQYFGPGTRLTVL.